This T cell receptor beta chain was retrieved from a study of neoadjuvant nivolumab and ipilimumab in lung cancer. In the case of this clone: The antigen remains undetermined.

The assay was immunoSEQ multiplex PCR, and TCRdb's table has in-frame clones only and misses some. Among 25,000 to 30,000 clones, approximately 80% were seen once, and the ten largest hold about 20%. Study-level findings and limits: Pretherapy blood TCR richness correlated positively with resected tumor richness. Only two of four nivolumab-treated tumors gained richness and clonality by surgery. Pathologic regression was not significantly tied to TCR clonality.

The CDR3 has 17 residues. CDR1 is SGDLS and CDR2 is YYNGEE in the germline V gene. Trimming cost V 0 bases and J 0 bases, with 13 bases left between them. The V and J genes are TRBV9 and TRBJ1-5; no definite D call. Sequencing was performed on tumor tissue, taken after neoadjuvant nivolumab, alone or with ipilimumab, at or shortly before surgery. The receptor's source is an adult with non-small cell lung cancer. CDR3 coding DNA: TGTGCCAGCAGCGTAGAAGTCCAGTATTATAGCAATCAGCCCCAGCATTTT. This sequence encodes CASSVEVQYYSNQPQHF.